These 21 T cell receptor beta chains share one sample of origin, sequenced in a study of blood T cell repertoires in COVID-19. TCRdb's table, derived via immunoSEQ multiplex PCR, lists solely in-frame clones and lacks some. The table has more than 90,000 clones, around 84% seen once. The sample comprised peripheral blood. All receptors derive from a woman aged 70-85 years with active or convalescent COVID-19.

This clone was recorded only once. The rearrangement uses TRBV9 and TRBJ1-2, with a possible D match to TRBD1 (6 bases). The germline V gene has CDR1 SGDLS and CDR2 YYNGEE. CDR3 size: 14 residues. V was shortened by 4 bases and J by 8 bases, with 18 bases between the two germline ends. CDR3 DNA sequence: TGTGCCAGCAGCCCCCCTCAGGGGCGAGTAGGCTACACCTTC. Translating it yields CASSPPQGRVGYTF.

Here the CDR3 reads CASSLRGGSHEQYF. CDR3 in DNA: TGTGCCAGCAGCTTAAGAGGCGGGAGCCACGAGCAGTACTTC. The genes are TRBV7-2 and TRBJ2-7; the match to TRBD2 covers 7 bases. The germline V gene encodes CDR1 SGHTA and CDR2 FQGNSA. The CDR3 extends over 14 amino acids. Trimming cost V 2 bases and J 5 bases; bases outside gene matches: 6. The variable domain in full, with the rest retrieved from reference TRBV7-2 and TRBJ2-7, is GAGVSQSPSNKVTEKGKDVELRCDPISGHTALYWYRQSLGQGLEFLIYFQGNSAPDKSGLPSDRFSAERTGGSVSTLTIQRTQQEDSAVYLCASSLRGGSHEQYFGPGTRLTVT.

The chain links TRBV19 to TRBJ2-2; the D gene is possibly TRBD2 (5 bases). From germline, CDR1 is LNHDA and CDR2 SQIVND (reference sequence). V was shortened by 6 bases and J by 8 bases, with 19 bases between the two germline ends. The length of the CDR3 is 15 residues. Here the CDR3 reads CASRSAAGNSGELFF. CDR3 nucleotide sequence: TGTGCCAGTAGGAGCGCGGCGGGCAACTCGGGGGAGCTGTTTTTT. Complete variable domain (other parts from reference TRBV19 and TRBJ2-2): DGGITQSPKYLFRKEGQNVTLSCEQNLNHDAMYWYRQDPGQGLRLIYYSQIVNDFQKGDIAEGYSVSREKKESFPLTVTSAQKNPTAFYLCASRSAAGNSGELFFGEGSRLTVL.

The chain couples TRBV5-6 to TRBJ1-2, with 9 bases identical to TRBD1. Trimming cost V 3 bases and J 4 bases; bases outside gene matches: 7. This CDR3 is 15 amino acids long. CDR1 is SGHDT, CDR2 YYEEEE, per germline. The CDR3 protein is CASSYRTGALYGYTF. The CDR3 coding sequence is TGTGCCAGCAGCTACAGGACAGGGGCGCTCTATGGCTACACCTTC.

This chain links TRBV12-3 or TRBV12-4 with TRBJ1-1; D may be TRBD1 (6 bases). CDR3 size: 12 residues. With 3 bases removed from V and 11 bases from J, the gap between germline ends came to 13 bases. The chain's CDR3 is CASSFVHRVAFF. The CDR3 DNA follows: TGTGCCAGCAGTTTCGTCCACAGGGTGGCTTTCTTT.

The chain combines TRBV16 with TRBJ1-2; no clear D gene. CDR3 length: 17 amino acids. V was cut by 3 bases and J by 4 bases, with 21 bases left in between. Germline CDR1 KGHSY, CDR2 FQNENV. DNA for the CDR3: TGTGCCAGCAGCCAGGCGGATCCACGGAACCCTAGCTATGGCTACACCTTC. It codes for CASSQADPRNPSYGYTF.

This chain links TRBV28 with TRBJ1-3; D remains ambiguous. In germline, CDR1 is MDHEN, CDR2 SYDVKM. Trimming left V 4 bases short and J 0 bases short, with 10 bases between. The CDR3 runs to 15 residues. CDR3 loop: CASSSRRGSGNTIYF. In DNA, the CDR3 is TGTGCCAGCAGTTCCCGACGGGGCTCTGGAAACACCATATATTTT.

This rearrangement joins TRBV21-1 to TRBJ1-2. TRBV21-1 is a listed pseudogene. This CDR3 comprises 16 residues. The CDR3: CASRPRFGADCQGYTF. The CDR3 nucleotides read TGTGCCAGCAGACCCCGCTTTGGAGCCGACTGTCAGGGCTACACCTTC.

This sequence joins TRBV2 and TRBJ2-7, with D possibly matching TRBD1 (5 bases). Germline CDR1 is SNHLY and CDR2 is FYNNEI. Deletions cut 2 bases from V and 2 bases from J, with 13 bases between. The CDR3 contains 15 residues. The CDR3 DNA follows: TGTGCCAGCAGTGAATACGGGCAGGACACCTACGAGCAGTACTTC. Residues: CASSEYGQDTYEQYF.

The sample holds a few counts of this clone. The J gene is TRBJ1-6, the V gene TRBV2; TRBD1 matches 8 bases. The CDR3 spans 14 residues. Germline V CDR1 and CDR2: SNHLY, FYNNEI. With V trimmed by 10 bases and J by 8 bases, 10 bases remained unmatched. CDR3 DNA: TGTGCCACCAGCAGCATGACAGGGGATTCACCCCTCCACTTT. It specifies CATSSMTGDSPLHF.

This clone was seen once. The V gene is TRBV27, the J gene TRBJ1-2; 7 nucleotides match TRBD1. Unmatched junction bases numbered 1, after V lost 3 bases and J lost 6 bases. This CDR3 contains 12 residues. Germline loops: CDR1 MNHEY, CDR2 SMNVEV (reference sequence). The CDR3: CASSLTGNGYTF. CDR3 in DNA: TGTGCCAGCAGTTTGACAGGGAATGGCTACACCTTC.

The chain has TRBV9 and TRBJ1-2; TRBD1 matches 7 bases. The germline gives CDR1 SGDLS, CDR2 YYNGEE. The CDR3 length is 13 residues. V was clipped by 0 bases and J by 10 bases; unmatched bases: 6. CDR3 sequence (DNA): TGTGCCAGCAGCGTAGGACGGACAGGTCCCTACACCTTC. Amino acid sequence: CASSVGRTGPYTF.

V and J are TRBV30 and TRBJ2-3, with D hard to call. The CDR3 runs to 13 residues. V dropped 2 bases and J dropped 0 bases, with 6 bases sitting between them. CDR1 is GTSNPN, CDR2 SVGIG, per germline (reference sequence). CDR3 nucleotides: TGTGCCTGGAGTACGGTTAGCACAGATACGCAGTATTTT. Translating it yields CAWSTVSTDTQYF.

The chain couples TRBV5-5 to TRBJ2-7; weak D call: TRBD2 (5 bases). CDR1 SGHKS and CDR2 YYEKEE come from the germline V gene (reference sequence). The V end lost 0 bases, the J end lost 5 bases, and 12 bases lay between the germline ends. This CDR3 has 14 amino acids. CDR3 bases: TGTGCCAGCAGCTTGGTGCTAGCCTCGAACGAGCAGTACTTC. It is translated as CASSLVLASNEQYF.

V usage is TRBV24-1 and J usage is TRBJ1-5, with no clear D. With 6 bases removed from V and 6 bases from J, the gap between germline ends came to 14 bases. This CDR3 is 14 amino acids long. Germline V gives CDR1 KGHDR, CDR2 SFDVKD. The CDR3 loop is CATSQRELGQPQHF. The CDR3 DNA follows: TGTGCCACCAGTCAGCGTGAATTAGGTCAGCCCCAGCATTTT.

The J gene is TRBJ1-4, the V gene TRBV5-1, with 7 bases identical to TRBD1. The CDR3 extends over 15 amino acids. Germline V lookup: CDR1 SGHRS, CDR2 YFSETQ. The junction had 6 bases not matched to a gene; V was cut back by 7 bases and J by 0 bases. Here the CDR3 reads CASRDSLATNEKLFF. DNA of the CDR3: TGCGCCAGCCGGGACAGTTTAGCAACTAATGAAAAACTGTTTTTT. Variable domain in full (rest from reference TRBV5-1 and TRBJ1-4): KAGVTQTPRYLIKTRGQQVTLSCSPISGHRSVSWYQQTPGQGLQFLFEYFSETQRNKGNFPGRFSGRQFSNSRSEMNVSTLELGDSALYLCASRDSLATNEKLFFGSGTQLSVL.

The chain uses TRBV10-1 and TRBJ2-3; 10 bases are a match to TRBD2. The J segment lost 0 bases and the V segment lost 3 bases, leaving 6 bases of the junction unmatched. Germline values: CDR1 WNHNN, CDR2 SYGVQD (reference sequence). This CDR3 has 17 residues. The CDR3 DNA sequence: TGCGCCAGCAGTGAATCTAGCGGGAGATTTAGCACAGATACGCAGTATTTT. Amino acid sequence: CASSESSGRFSTDTQYF.

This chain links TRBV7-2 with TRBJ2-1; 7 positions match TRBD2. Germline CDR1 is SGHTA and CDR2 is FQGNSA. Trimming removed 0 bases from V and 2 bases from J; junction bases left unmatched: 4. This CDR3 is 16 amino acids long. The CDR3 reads CASSLAGGSAYNEQFF. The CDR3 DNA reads TGTGCCAGCAGCTTAGCGGGCGGGAGTGCCTACAATGAGCAGTTCTTC.

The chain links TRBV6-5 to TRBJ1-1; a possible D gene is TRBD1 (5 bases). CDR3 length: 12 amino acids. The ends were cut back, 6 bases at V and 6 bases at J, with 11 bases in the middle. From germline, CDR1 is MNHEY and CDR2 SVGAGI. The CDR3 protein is CASSHQGAEAFF. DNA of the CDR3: TGTGCCAGCAGCCACCAGGGTGCTGAAGCTTTCTTT.

CDR3 sequence: CAISESGTHGNTIYF. The CDR3 DNA reads as TGTGCCATCAGTGAGTCGGGGACACATGGAAACACCATATATTTT. V and J are TRBV10-3 and TRBJ1-3; possibly TRBD1 for D (6 bases). Germline loops: CDR1 ENHRY, CDR2 SYGVKD. V shed 0 bases and J shed 3 bases, with 9 bases lying between them. This CDR3 contains 15 residues.

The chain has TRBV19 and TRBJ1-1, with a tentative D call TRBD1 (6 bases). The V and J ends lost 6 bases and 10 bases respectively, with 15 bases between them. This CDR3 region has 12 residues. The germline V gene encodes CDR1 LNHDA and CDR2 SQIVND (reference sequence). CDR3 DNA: TGTGCCAGTAGAGCAGGGGTATTGGTAGCTTTCTTT. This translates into CASRAGVLVAFF. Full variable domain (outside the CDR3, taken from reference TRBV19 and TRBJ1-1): DGGITQSPKYLFRKEGQNVTLSCEQNLNHDAMYWYRQDPGQGLRLIYYSQIVNDFQKGDIAEGYSVSREKKESFPLTVTSAQKNPTAFYLCASRAGVLVAFFGQGTRLTVV.